This T cell receptor (beta chain) derives from a study of cytomegalovirus exposure and HLA in healthy donors. Study observations and caveats: Confirmation in vitro established that three CMV-associated chains were specific for CMV antigens. The study put about 180 TCR beta chains on its list as cytomegalovirus-associated. First-cohort TCR clusters tended to co-occur in the roughly 130 validation repertoires, a later analysis found.

Germline values: CDR1 LGHNA, CDR2 YNFKEQ. V dropped 1 base and J dropped 2 bases, with 11 bases sitting between them. The CDR3 covers 15 residues. The data were produced by immunoSEQ multiplex PCR, yet TCRdb's version contains in-frame clones alone and is incomplete. Altogether approximately 190,000 clones are present, around 84% being singletons, with the ten largest covering roughly 13%. Concerning this clone: Its specificity is unknown.

This chain uses TRBV4-2 with TRBJ1-2, with D possibly being TRBD1 (6 bases). The sequenced material came from PBMCs. This sequence was found in a woman aged 25-40 years in good health and CMV-seropositive. CDR3 sequence reads: CASSQGFQGNYGYTF. CDR3 in DNA: TGTGCCAGCAGCCAAGGGTTTCAGGGGAACTATGGCTACACCTTC.